The clone carrying this TCR beta chain has more than one count but fewer than ten. V dropped 3 bases and J dropped 14; count of bases not matched to a gene: 10. The CDR3 spans 13 residues. Per germline, CDR1 LNHNV and CDR2 YYDKDF (reference sequence). The sample originates from a study of blood T cell repertoires in COVID-19. Profiling relied on immunoSEQ multiplex PCR, and the TCRdb table lists in-frame clones only, not all of them. The sample records about 30,000 clones, roughly 90% being singletons. This receptor was taken from a man in his 60s with active or convalescent COVID-19. Material for sequencing was peripheral blood. V is TRBV15 and J is TRBJ2-1, with 7 bases that match TRBD1. The CDR3 DNA reads TGTGCCACCAGCAGCCTTCAAGGGACAGAGAAGTTCTTC. Translation: CATSSLQGTEKFF.